The clone carrying this T cell receptor beta chain was counted a few times. Its specificity is unknown. The method was immunoSEQ multiplex PCR; TCRdb's version includes in-frame clones alone and lacks a portion of them. The data show about 320,000 clones, around 83% seen once. Treatment: 15 to 20 received Ad26.COV2.S at low or high dose, single or two shots; 5 received placebo; per-sample allocation not given. At day 63 after the first vaccine or placebo injection, samples were drawn. Wuhan-strain spike was delivered by a replication-incompetent Ad26 vector. The CDR3 is 12 amino acids. V was clipped by 6 bases and J by 8 bases; unmatched bases: 4. Germline V gene sequence: CDR1 MNHEY, CDR2 SVGEGT. This sample is part of a study of Ad26.COV2.S vaccination and SARS-CoV-2 variants. At the level of the study: Donor was in the COV1001 Ad26.COV2.S trial arm. Study-wide results and caveats: A substantial breadth of spike-specific CD8+ and CD4+ T cell responses after vaccination has been reported.

The chain has TRBV6-2 or TRBV6-3 and TRBJ2-1; 7 nucleotides line up with TRBD2. The TCR originated in a person between 18 and 65 years old who received the Ad26.COV2.S COVID-19 vaccine or a placebo. The sample consisted of peripheral blood, taken in a trial of Ad26.COV2.S vaccine versus placebo. CDR3 DNA: TGTGCCAGCAGCCAGGGAGGGTATGAGCAGTTCTTC. Amino acid sequence: CASSQGGYEQFF.